This T cell receptor (beta chain) originates from a study of blood T cell repertoires in COVID-19. Study summary: Sample material is recorded as cDNA or gDNA derived from T cells, B-cell-depleted T cells, or PBMCs.

The junction had 11 bases not matched to a gene; V was cut back by 0 bases and J by 2 bases. Germline assignment: CDR1 GTSNPN and CDR2 SVGIG (reference sequence). The CDR3 extends over 19 amino acids. This clone has only a few counts. Clones were sequenced by immunoSEQ multiplex PCR, and TCRdb holds only the in-frame ones, with some missing. The sample holds fewer than 250,000 clones, roughly 86% seen once. This TCR was sampled from a man in his 60s with acute or convalescent COVID-19. Sequencing used peripheral blood. The chain recombines TRBV30 with TRBJ1-5; TRBD1 aligns across 12 bases. CDR3 region: CAWSVRGTGGTGRNQPQHF. CDR3 DNA: TGTGCCTGGAGTGTAAGGGGGACAGGGGGCACGGGGCGCAATCAGCCCCAGCATTTT.